Here is one T cell receptor (beta chain) with its context. Authors' processing steps: Reference gene primer amplification yielded estimated nucleated cell counts. Measured with immunoSEQ multiplex PCR; TCRdb has only the in-frame clones, and not every one. V, J and clone size derive from that table, while D and trimming were established from the DNA sequence. The profile covers roughly 200,000 clones, with about 82% appearing a single time and around 6% taken by the ten largest. Trimming left V 4 bases short and J 6 bases short, with 20 bases between. From germline, CDR1 is SGHDT and CDR2 YYEEEE. CDR3 length equals 15 residues. The source of the sample is a study of blood T cell repertoires in COVID-19. In the study overall: COVID-19 samples collected from the United States, Italy and Spain covered acute and convalescent phases. From T cells, B-cell-depleted T cells, or PBMCs came the material, which was cDNA or gDNA.

Enrollees, about 18 to 90 years old, lived in about two dozen US areas. The specimen sequenced was PBMCs or T cells enriched from blood (not recorded which). The chain links TRBV5-6 to TRBJ2-7; a weak D match, TRBD2 (5 bases). This sequence originates from a man in his forties or fifties with acute COVID-19. CDR3 residues: CASSLVGAGGGEQYF. The CDR3 bases are TGTGCCAGCAGCCTTGTGGGAGCCGGCGGAGGCGAGCAGTACTTC.